These 22 T cell receptor beta chains were all obtained from the same sample, sequenced in a study of T cell clusters in autoimmune cytopenias. TRB was amplified from roughly 250 ng of peripheral blood genomic DNA per sample. Multiplex touch-down PCR amplified TRB using TRB-A and TRB-B pools in one tube. TCRdb reprocessed the multiplex PCR reads and stores each CDR3 protein as one record, lacking DNA. There are roughly 8,100 distinct CDR3 sequences in the sample, with under 6.5% held by the top ten. Material for sequencing was peripheral blood. The receptors come from a human donor with an autoimmune cytopenia or autoimmune hepatitis (not recorded which).

The V and J genes are TRBV6-5 and TRBJ2-7; TCRdb names TRBD1, which stays unverified in the absence of DNA. This CDR3 has 14 residues. Germline CDR1 and CDR2: MNHEY and SVGAGI. The CDR3 loop is CASSEPGFMGEQYF.

The chain uses TRBV5-6 and TRBJ1-6; there is no DNA to check the TCRdb D call of TRBD1. Germline CDR1 and CDR2: SGHDT and YYEEEE. This CDR3 has 19 amino acids. CDR3 sequence reads: CASSFRTGALSSYNSPLHF. Full variable domain (missing parts from reference TRBV5-6 and TRBJ1-6): DAGVTQSPTHLIKTRGQQVTLRCSPKSGHDTVSWYQQALGQGPQFIFQYYEEEERQRGNFPDRFSGHQFPNYSSELNVNALLLGDSALYLCASSFRTGALSSYNSPLHFGNGTRLTVT.

This sequence joins TRBV5-1 and TRBJ2-3. Germline V gives CDR1 SGHRS, CDR2 YFSETQ. The CDR3 loop spans 16 amino acids. CDR3 residues: CASSLNLRSSTDTQYF.

J is TRBJ1-2 and V is TRBV4-3; TCRdb selects TRBD1, and the lack of DNA leaves this call unchecked. The CDR3 runs to 18 residues. From germline, CDR1 is LGHNA and CDR2 YSLEER. The CDR3 here is CASSQDVTRSAANYGYTF.

The V gene is TRBV19, the J gene TRBJ2-7. This CDR3 is built from 11 residues. The germline CDR1 and CDR2 sequences are LNHDA and SQIVND (reference sequence). CDR3 protein: CASSNSYEQYF.

By frequency, this clonotype registers medium-sized. The V call is TRBV6-5, the J call TRBJ1-4; TCRdb's D gene call, TRBD1, goes unchecked for lack of DNA. Germline loops: CDR1 MNHEY, CDR2 SVGAGI. The CDR3 consists of 14 residues. CDR3 sequence: CASSYSQGHEKLFF.

Frequency places this clonotype as medium-sized. The gene calls are TRBV18 and TRBJ2-6; the TCRdb D gene call, TRBD2, has no DNA to confirm it. CDR3 length equals 16 residues. Germline lookup yields CDR1 KGHSH and CDR2 LQKENI. CDR3 residues: CASPAGLSGGANVLTF.

The CDR3 spells CASSLEYDYGYTF. The chain links TRBV7-9 to TRBJ1-2. CDR1 and CDR2 (germline): SEHNR, FQNEAQ (reference sequence). The CDR3 length is 13 residues.

In terms of frequency, this clonotype is medium-sized. The chain is built from TRBV6-2 or TRBV6-3 and TRBJ1-3; TCRdb's assignment of TRBD1 cannot be checked, as there is no DNA. CDR1 MNHEY and CDR2 SVGEGT come from the germline V gene. This CDR3 comprises 16 residues. The CDR3 loop is CASRSHRTGGGNTIYF.

The chain joins TRBV11-2 to TRBJ2-1; the TCRdb D gene call, TRBD1, has no DNA to confirm it. The CDR3 is 17 amino acids. CDR1 is SGHAT and CDR2 is FQNNGV in the germline V gene. The CDR3 is CASSLVTTADTSDEQFF. The variable domain in full, completed from reference TRBV11-2 and TRBJ2-1, reads EAGVAQSPRYKIIEKRQSVAFWCNPISGHATLYWYQQILGQGPKLLIQFQNNGVVDDSQLPKDRFSAERLKGVDSTLKIQPAKLEDSAVYLCASSLVTTADTSDEQFFGPGTRLTVL.

The V gene is TRBV19, the J gene TRBJ1-4. CDR3 size: 12 residues. CDR1 and CDR2 (germline): LNHDA, SQIVND (reference sequence). This CDR3 is CASSTGISWLFF.

According to its frequency, this clonotype is medium-sized. The chain links TRBV6-5 to TRBJ2-1; without DNA, the TCRdb call of TRBD2 cannot be checked. Germline assignment: CDR1 MNHEY and CDR2 SVGAGI. The CDR3 totals 15 residues. CDR3 region: CASSATSGGGDEQFF.

By frequency, this clonotype is medium-sized. The genes are TRBV18 and TRBJ2-5; TCRdb calls TRBD2, which cannot be checked without DNA. Germline CDR1 reads KGHSH; CDR2 reads LQKENI. The length of the CDR3 is 15 residues. The chain's CDR3 is CASSPRSSGGETQYF.

Its frequency marks this clonotype as medium-sized. The chain uses TRBV5-5 and TRBJ2-1; TCRdb calls TRBD1, which cannot be checked without DNA. Germline values: CDR1 SGHKS, CDR2 YYEKEE (reference sequence). The CDR3 length is 17 residues. The CDR3 loop is CASSSGLDSALYNEQFF. Based on the CDR3 plus reference TRBV5-5 and TRBJ2-1, the full variable domain is DAGVTQSPTHLIKTRGQQVTLRCSPISGHKSVSWYQQVLGQGPQFIFQYYEKEERGRGNFPDRFSARQFPNYSSELNVNALLLGDSALYLCASSSGLDSALYNEQFFGPGTRLTVL.

The chain has TRBV7-2 and TRBJ2-3; TCRdb names TRBD2, which stays unverified in the absence of DNA. The CDR3 is made up of 14 amino acids. Germline-derived CDR1 and CDR2 are SGHTA and FQGNSA. The CDR3 spells CASSSGTFTDTQYF.

Judged by frequency, this clonotype is medium-sized. The J gene is TRBJ2-6, the V gene TRBV5-6; TCRdb's assignment of TRBD1 cannot be checked, as there is no DNA. Germline assignment: CDR1 SGHDT and CDR2 YYEEEE. This CDR3 has 18 amino acids. The CDR3 spells CASSPVWGKGGGANVLTF.

This clonotype is identified as medium-sized from frequency. This chain uses TRBV6-5 with TRBJ2-1; the D gene TCRdb calls, TRBD1, cannot be checked with no DNA. Germline CDR1 and CDR2: MNHEY and SVGAGI. The CDR3 contains 14 residues. This CDR3 is CASRNSSGYNEQFF.

In terms of frequency, this clonotype is medium-sized. The V and J genes are TRBV6-5 and TRBJ2-5; absent DNA, TCRdb's TRBD1 call cannot be checked. This CDR3 comprises 14 residues. The germline CDR1 and CDR2 sequences are MNHEY and SVGAGI. The CDR3 is CASRTGYSGETQYF.

The chain employs TRBV18 and TRBJ1-6; TCRdb gives TRBD1 as the D gene, but with no DNA this cannot be confirmed. Germline lookup yields CDR1 KGHSH and CDR2 LQKENI. This CDR3 is 14 amino acids long. The CDR3 reads CASSRDRTNSPLHF.

The chain links TRBV18 to TRBJ1-4. Per the germline V gene, CDR1 is KGHSH and CDR2 is LQKENI. CDR3 length equals 13 residues. The CDR3 reads CASSPSGAEKLFF.

This clonotype is called medium-sized (0.01 to 0.1%) based on its frequency. V usage is TRBV5-4 and J usage is TRBJ1-6; TCRdb's D call of TRBD1 is untestable without DNA. Germline-derived CDR1 and CDR2 are SGHNT and YYREEE (reference sequence). This CDR3 contains 15 residues. The CDR3 sequence is CASSFRDRRSSPLHF.

This clonotype is medium-sized by frequency. This CDR3 reads CASSLRQGSATNEKLFF. This chain links TRBV12-3 or TRBV12-4 with TRBJ1-4. This CDR3 contains 17 residues.